Listed below are T cell receptor beta chains from one sample, sequenced in a study of circulating CD8 cells and anti-PD-1 response in melanoma. TCRdb re-called the reads with MiXCR, one entry per CDR3 protein. The table records around 1,100 distinct CDR3 sequences, around 8.9% of them present only once. The material was CD8+ T cells from PBMCs, obtained at baseline or after one month of anti-PD-1 therapy (not recorded which). These receptors all stem from a human donor with melanoma. CDR3s include the opening cysteine and the closing phenylalanine or tryptophan. Each record gives: clone size, J gene, D gene, V gene, CDR3 protein, CDR3 DNA. The D gene is left open where the match is weak. Rows give clone size only sometimes, using once, few, many, or a class for an expanded clone.

clone_size: medium-sized; j_call: TRBJ2-1; d_call: -; v_call: TRBV19; cdr3_aa: CASSILRGPEQFF; cdr3_nt: TGTGCCAGTAGTATTTTGCGGGGGCCCGAGCAGTTCTTC
clone_size: medium-sized; j_call: TRBJ2-7; d_call: -; v_call: TRBV19; cdr3_aa: CASSIATAGYEQYF; cdr3_nt: TGTGCCAGTAGTATAGCTACAGCTGGCTACGAGCAGTACTTC
clone_size: medium-sized; j_call: TRBJ2-1; d_call: -; v_call: TRBV10-3; cdr3_aa: CAISQGEVNEQFF; cdr3_nt: TGTGCCATCAGTCAGGGAGAAGTCAATGAGCAGTTCTTC
clone_size: medium-sized; j_call: TRBJ2-7; d_call: -; v_call: TRBV19; cdr3_aa: CASSDSGGYEQYF; cdr3_nt: TGTGCCAGTAGCGACAGTGGGGGGTACGAGCAGTACTTC
clone_size: medium-sized; j_call: TRBJ2-7; d_call: -; v_call: TRBV20-1; cdr3_aa: CSARDIQGLQPHEQYF; cdr3_nt: TGCAGTGCTAGAGATATACAGGGACTCCAACCCCACGAGCAGTACTTC
clone_size: large; j_call: TRBJ2-7; d_call: TRBD1; v_call: TRBV2; cdr3_aa: CATLSDREQYF; cdr3_nt: TGTGCCACCCTATCGGACAGGGAACAGTACTTC
clone_size: large; j_call: TRBJ2-3; d_call: -; v_call: TRBV7-7; cdr3_aa: CASSLMSGSDTQYF; cdr3_nt: TGTGCCAGCAGCTTAATGAGCGGATCAGATACGCAGTATTTT
clone_size: large; j_call: TRBJ2-1; d_call: TRBD2; v_call: TRBV5-4; cdr3_aa: CASSPLGLAGNNEQFF; cdr3_nt: TGTGCCAGCAGCCCCCTCGGGCTAGCGGGTAACAATGAGCAGTTCTTC
clone_size: large; j_call: TRBJ1-2; d_call: TRBD1; v_call: TRBV7-9; cdr3_aa: CASSETGQGYTF; cdr3_nt: TGTGCCAGCAGCGAAACGGGACAGGGCTACACCTTC
clone_size: -; j_call: TRBJ2-3; d_call: -; v_call: TRBV14; cdr3_aa: CASSQEWGPGTDTQYF; cdr3_nt: TGTGCCAGCAGCCAAGAATGGGGGCCTGGGACAGATACGCAGTATTTT
clone_size: large; j_call: TRBJ2-3; d_call: -; v_call: TRBV28; cdr3_aa: CASSPTVSTDTQYF; cdr3_nt: TGTGCCAGCAGCCCTACAGTCAGCACAGATACGCAGTATTTT